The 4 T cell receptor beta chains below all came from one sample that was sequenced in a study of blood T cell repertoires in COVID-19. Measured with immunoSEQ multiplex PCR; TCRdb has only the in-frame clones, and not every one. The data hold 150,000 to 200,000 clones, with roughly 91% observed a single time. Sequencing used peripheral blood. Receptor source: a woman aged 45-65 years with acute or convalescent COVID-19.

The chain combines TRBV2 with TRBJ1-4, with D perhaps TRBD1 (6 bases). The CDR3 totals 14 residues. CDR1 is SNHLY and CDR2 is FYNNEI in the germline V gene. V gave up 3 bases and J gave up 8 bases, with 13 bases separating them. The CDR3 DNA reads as TGTGCCAGCAGTGATAATAGGGGGGGCGAAAAACTGTTTTTT. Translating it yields CASSDNRGGEKLFF.

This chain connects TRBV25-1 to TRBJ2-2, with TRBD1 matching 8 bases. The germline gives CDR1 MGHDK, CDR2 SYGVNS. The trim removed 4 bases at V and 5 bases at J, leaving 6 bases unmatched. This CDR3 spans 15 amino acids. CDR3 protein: CASSGDRGRTGELFF. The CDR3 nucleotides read TGTGCCAGCAGTGGAGACAGGGGACGAACCGGGGAGCTGTTTTTT. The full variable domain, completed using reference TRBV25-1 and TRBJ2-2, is EADIYQTPRYLVIGTGKKITLECSQTMGHDKMYWYQQDPGMELHLIHYSYGVNSTEKGDLSSESTVSRIRTEHFPLTLESARPSHTSQYLCASSGDRGRTGELFFGEGSRLTVL.

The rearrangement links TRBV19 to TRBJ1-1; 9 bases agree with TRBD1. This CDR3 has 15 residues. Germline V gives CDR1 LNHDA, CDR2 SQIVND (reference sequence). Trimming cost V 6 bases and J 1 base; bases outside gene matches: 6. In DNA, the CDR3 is TGTGCCAGTAGAAGGGACAGGGTTGGGAACACTGAAGCTTTCTTT. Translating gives CASRRDRVGNTEAFF.

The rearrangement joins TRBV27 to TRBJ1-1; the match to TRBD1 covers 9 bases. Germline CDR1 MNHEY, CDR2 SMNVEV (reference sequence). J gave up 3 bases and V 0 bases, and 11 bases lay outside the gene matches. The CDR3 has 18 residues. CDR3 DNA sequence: TGTGCCAGCAGTTTATCGAAAGGACAGGGGAGAATCGACACTGAAGCTTTCTTT. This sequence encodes CASSLSKGQGRIDTEAFF.